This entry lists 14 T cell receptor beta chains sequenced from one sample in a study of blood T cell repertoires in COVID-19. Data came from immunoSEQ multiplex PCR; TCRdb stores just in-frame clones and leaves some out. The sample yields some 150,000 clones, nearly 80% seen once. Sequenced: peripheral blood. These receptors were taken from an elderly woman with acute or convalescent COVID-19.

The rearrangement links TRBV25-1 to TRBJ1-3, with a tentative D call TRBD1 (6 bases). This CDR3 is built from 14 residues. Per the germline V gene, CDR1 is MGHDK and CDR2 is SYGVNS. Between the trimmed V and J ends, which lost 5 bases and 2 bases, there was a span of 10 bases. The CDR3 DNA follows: TGTGCCAGCAGTTCTCAGGGGACTGGAAACACCATATATTTT. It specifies CASSSQGTGNTIYF.

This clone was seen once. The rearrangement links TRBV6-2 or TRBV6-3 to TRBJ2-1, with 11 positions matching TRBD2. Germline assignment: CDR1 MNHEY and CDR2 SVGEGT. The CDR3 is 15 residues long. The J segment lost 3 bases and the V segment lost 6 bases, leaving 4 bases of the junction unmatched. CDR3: CASSPGTSGYNEQFF. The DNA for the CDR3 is TGTGCCAGCAGCCCCGGGACTAGCGGCTACAATGAGCAGTTCTTC.

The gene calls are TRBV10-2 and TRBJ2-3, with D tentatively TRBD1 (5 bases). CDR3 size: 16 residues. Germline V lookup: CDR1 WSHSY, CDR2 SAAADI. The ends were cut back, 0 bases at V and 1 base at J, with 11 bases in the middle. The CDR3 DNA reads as TGCGCCAGCAGTGAGTCAGCCTGGGGCGGCACAGATACGCAGTATTTT. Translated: CASSESAWGGTDTQYF.

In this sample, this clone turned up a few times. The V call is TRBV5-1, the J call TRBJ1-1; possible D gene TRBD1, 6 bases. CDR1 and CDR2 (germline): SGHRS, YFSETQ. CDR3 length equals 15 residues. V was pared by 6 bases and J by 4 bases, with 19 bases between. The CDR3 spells CASNQGSGGGTEAFF. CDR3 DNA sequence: TGCGCCAGCAACCAAGGGTCGGGGGGCGGCACTGAAGCTTTCTTT.

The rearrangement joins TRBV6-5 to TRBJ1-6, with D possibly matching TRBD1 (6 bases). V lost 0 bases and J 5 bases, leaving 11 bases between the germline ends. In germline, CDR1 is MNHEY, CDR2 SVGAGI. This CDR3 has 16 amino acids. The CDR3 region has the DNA TGTGCCAGCAGTTACTCTAGGACAGTTCATAATTCACCCCTCCACTTT. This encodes CASSYSRTVHNSPLHF.

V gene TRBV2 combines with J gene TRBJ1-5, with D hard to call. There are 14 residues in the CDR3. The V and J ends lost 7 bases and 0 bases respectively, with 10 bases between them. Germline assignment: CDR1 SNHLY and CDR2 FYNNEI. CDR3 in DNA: TGTGCCAGCACGAGCGGACTTAGCAATCAGCCCCAGCATTTT. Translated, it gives CASTSGLSNQPQHF.

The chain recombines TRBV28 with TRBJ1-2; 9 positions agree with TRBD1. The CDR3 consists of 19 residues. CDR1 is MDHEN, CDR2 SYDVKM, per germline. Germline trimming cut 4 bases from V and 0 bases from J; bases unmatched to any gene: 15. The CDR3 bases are TGTGCCAGCAGTTCCCATTCCGGACAGGGGACGCCTTCTAACTATGGCTACACCTTC. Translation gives CASSSHSGQGTPSNYGYTF.

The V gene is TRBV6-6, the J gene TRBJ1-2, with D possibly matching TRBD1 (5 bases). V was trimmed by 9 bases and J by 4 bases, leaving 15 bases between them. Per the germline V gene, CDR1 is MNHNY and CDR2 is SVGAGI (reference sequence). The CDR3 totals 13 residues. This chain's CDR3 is CASFGQGFYGYTF. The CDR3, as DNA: TGTGCCAGTTTCGGCCAGGGATTCTATGGCTACACCTTC.

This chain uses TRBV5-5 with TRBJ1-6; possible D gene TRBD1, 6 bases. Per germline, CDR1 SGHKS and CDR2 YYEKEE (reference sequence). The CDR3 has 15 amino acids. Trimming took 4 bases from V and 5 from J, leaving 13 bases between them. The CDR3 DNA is TGTGCCAGCAGCCTTGGGGGCCTAAATAATTCACCCCTCCACTTT. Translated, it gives CASSLGGLNNSPLHF.

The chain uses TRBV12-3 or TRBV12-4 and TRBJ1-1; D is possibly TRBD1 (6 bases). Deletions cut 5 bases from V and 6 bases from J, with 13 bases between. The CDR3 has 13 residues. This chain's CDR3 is CASSLTRTAEAFF. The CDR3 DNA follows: TGTGCCAGCAGTCTCACCCGGACAGCTGAAGCTTTCTTT.

The CDR3 here is CSARSGRGYTF. In DNA, the CDR3 is TGCAGTGCTAGATCGGGAAGAGGCTACACCTTC. The chain couples TRBV20-1 to TRBJ1-2; no clear D gene. This CDR3 contains 11 residues. Germline V gene data show CDR1 as DFQATT and CDR2 as SNEGSKA (reference sequence). Trimming shortened V by 2 bases and J by 8 bases, and 9 bases separated the two germline ends.

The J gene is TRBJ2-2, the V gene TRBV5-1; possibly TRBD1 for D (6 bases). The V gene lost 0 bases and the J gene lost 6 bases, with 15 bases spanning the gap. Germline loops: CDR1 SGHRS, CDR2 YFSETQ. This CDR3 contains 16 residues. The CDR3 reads CASSLVQGGFSGELFF. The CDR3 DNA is TGCGCCAGCAGCTTGGTACAGGGCGGTTTCTCCGGGGAGCTGTTTTTT. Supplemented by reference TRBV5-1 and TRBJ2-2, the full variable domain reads KAGVTQTPRYLIKTRGQQVTLSCSPISGHRSVSWYQQTPGQGLQFLFEYFSETQRNKGNFPGRFSGRQFSNSRSEMNVSTLELGDSALYLCASSLVQGGFSGELFFGEGSRLTVL.

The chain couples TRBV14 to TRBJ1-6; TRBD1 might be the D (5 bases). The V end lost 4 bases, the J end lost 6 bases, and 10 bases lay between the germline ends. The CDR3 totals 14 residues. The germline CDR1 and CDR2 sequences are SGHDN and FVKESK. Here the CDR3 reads CASSRDFFNSPLHF. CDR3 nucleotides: TGTGCCAGCAGCCGGGACTTTTTTAATTCACCCCTCCACTTT. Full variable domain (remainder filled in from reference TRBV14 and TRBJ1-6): EAGVTQFPSHSVIEKGQTVTLRCDPISGHDNLYWYRRVMGKEIKFLLHFVKESKQDESGMPNNRFLAERTGGTYSTLKVQPAELEDSGVYFCASSRDFFNSPLHFGNGTRLTVT.

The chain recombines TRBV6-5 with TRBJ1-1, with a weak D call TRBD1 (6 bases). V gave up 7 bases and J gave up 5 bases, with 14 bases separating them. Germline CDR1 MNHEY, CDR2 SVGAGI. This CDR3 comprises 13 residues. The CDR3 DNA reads TGTGCCAGCATTTTCAGGGGCGTGACTGAAGCTTTCTTT. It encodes CASIFRGVTEAFF.